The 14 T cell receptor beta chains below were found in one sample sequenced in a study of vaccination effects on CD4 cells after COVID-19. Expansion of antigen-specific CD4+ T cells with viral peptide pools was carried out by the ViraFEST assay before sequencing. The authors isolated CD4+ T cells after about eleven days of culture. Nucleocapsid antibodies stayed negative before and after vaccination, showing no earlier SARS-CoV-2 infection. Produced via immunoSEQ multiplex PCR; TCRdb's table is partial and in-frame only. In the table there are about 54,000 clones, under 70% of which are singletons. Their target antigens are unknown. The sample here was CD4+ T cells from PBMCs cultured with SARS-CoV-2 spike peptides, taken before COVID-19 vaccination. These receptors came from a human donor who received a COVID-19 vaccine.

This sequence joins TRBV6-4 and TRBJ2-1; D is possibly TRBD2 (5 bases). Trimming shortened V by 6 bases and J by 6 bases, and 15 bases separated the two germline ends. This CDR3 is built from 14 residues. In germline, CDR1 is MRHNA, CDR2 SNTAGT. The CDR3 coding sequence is TGTGCCAGCAGCGTCCAGGAGCGGAGCAATGAGCAGTTCTTC. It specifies CASSVQERSNEQFF.

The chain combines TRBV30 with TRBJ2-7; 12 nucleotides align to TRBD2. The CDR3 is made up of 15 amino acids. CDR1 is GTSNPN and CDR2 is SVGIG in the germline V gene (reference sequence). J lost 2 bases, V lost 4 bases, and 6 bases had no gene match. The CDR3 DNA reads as TGTGCCTGGACCTTGAGGACTAGCGGGGCCTACGAGCAGTACTTC. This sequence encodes CAWTLRTSGAYEQYF. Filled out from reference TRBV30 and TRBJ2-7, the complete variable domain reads SQTIHQWPATLVQPVGSPLSLECTVEGTSNPNLYWYRQAAGRGLQLLFYSVGIGQISSEVPQNLSASRPQDRQFILSSKKLLLSDSGFYLCAWTLRTSGAYEQYFGPGTRLTVT.

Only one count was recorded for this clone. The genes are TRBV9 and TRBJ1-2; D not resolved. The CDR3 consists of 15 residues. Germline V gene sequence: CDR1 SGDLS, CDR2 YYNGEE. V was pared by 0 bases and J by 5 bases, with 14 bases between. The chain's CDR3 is CASSVDQDFGYGYTF. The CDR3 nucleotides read TGTGCCAGCAGCGTAGATCAGGATTTCGGGTATGGCTACACCTTC. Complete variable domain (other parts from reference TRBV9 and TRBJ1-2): DSGVTQTPKHLITATGQRVTLRCSPRSGDLSVYWYQQSLDQGLQFLIQYYNGEERAKGNILERFSAQQFPDLHSELNLSSLELGDSALYFCASSVDQDFGYGYTFGSGTRLTVV.

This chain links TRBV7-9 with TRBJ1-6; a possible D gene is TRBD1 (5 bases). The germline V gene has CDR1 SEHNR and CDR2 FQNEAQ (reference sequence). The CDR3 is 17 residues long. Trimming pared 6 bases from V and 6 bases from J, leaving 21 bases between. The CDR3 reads CASSEGWAGNGNSPLHF. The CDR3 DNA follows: TGTGCCAGCAGTGAGGGGTGGGCAGGGAATGGTAATTCACCCCTCCACTTT.

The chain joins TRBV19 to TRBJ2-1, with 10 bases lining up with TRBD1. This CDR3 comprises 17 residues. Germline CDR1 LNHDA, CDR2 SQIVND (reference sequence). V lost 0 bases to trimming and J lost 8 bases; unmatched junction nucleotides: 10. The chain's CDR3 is CASSIELGTGDFDEQFF. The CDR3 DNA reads TGTGCCAGTAGTATAGAGTTGGGGACAGGGGATTTTGATGAGCAGTTCTTC. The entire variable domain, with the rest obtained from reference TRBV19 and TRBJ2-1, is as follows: DGGITQSPKYLFRKEGQNVTLSCEQNLNHDAMYWYRQDPGQGLRLIYYSQIVNDFQKGDIAEGYSVSREKKESFPLTVTSAQKNPTAFYLCASSIELGTGDFDEQFFGPGTRLTVL.

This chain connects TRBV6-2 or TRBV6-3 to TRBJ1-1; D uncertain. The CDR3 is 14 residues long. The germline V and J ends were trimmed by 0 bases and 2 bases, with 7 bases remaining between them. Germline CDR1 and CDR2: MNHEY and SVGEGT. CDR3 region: CASSYSRSNTEAFF. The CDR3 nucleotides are TGTGCCAGCAGTTACTCCAGATCCAACACTGAAGCTTTCTTT.

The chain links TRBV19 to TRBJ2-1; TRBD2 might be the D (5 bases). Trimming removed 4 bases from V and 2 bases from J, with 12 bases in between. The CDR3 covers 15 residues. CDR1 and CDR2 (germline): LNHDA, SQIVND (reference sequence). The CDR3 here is CASSTSSGAYNEQFF. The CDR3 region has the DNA TGTGCCAGTAGTACCTCCAGCGGAGCCTACAATGAGCAGTTCTTC.

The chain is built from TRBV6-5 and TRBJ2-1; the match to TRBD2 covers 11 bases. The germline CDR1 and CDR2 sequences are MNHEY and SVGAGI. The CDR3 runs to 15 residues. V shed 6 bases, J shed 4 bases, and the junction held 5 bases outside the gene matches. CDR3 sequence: CASSPRLAGYNEQFF. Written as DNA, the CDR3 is TGTGCCAGCAGCCCCAGACTAGCGGGATACAATGAGCAGTTCTTC.

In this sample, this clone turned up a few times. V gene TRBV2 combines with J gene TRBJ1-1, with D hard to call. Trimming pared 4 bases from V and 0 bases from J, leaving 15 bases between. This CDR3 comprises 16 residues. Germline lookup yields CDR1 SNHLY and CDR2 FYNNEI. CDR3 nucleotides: TGTGCCAGCAGTGGGGGTGTCGGGGAAATGAACACTGAAGCTTTCTTT. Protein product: CASSGGVGEMNTEAFF. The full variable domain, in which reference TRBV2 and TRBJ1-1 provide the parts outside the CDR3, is EPEVTQTPSHQVTQMGQEVILRCVPISNHLYFYWYRQILGQKVEFLVSFYNNEISEKSEIFDDQFSVERPDGSNFTLKIRSTKLEDSAMYFCASSGGVGEMNTEAFFGQGTRLTVV.

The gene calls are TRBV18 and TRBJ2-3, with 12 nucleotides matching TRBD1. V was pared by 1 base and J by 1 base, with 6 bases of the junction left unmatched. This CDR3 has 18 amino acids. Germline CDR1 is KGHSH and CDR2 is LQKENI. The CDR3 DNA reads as TGTGCCAGCTCACCACTGAGGGGACAGGGGGCGGGCACAGATACGCAGTATTTT. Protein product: CASSPLRGQGAGTDTQYF.

The DNA for the CDR3 is TGTGCCAGCAGACGTTCCCCGGGACTAGAGGAGAAGTATTTT. Residues: CASRRSPGLEEKYF. The chain has TRBV6-5 and TRBJ2-3; 8 bases are a match to TRBD2. CDR1 and CDR2 from the germline V gene are MNHEY and SVGAGI. J gave up 13 bases and V 6 bases, and 15 bases lay outside the gene matches. This CDR3 region has 14 residues.

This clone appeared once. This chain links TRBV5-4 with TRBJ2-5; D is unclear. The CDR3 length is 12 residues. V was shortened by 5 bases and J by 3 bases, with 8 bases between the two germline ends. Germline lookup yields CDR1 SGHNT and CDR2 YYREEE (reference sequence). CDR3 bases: TGTGCCAGCAGTACCCGGGAAGAGACCCAGTACTTC. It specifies CASSTREETQYF.

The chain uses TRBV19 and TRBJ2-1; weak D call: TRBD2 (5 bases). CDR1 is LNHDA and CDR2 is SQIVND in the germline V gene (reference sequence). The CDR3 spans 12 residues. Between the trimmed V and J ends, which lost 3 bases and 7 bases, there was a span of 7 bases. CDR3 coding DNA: TGTGCCAGTAGTATCGAGCGGAATGAGCAGTTCTTC. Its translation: CASSIERNEQFF.

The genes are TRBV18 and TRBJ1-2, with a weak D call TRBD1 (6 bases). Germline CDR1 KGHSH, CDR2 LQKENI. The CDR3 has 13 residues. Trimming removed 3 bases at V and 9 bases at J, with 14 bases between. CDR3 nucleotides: TGTGCCAGCTCACCGGACAGTGATAGGAGCTACACCTTC. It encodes CASSPDSDRSYTF. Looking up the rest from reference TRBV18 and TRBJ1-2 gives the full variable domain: NAGVMQNPRHLVRRRGQEARLRCSPMKGHSHVYWYRQLPEEGLKFMVYLQKENIIDESGMPKERFSAEFPKEGPSILRIQQVVRGDSAAYFCASSPDSDRSYTFGSGTRLTVV.